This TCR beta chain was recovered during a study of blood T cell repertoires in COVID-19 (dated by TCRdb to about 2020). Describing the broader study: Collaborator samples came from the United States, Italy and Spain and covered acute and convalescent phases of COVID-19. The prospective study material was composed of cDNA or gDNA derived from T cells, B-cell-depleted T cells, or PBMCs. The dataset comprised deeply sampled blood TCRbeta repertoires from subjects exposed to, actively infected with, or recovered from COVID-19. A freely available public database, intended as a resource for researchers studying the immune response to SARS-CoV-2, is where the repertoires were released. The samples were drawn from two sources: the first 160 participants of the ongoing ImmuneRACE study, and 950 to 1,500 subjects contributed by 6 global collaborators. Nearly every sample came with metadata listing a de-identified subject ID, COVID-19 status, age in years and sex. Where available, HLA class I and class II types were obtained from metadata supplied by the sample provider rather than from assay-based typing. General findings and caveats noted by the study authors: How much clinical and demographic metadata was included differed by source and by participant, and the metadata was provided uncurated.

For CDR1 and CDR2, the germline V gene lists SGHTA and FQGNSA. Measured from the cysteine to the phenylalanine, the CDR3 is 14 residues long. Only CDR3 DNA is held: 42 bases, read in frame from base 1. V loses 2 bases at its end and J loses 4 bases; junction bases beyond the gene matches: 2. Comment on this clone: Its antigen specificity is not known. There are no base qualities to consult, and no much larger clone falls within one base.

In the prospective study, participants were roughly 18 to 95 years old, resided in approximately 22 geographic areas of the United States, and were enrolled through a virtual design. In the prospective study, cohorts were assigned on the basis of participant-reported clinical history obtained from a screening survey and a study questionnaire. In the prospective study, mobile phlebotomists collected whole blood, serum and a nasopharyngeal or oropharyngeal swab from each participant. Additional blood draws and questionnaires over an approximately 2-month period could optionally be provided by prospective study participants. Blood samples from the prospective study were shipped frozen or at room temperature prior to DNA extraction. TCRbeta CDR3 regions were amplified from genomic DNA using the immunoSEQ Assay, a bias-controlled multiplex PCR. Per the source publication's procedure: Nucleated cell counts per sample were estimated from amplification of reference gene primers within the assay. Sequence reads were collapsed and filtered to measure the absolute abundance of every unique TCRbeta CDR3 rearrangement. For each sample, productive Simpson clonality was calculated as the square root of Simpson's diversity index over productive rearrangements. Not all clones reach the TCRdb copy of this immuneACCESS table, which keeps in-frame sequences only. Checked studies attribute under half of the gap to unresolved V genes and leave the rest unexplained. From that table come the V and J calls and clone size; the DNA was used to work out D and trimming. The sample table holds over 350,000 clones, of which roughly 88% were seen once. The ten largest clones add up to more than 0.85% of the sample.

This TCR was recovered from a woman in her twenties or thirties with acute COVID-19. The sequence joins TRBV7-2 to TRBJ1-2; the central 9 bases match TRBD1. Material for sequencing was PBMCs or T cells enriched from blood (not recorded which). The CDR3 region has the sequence CASSLRQGGYGYTF. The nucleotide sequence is TGTGCCAGCAGCTTACGACAGGGGGGCTATGGCTACACCTTC.